These T cell receptor beta chains were read from a single sample in a study of T cell responses to AZD1222 COVID-19 vaccine. Using immunoSEQ multiplex PCR, the repertoire was profiled, and TCRdb retains in-frame clones only, with some absent. The sample lists more than 90,000 clones, roughly 87% seen once, with 16% in the top ten. The source material was peripheral blood, sampled on day 0 of AZD1222 vaccination. These receptors all stem from an adult in good health. Each CDR3 is given with its conserved first and last residue. D genes are given only for firm matches. Some rows mark clone size as missing; the rest say once, few, many or name a class of expanded clone.

.	.	TRBV2	TRBJ1-3	12	CASSYSGNTIYF	TGTGCCAGCAGTTACAGTGGAAACACCATATATTTT
few	TRBD1	TRBV29-1	TRBJ2-2	13	CSVGTGGNGELFF	TGCAGCGTTGGGACAGGGGGCAACGGGGAGCTGTTTTTT
.	TRBD1	TRBV30	TRBJ1-6	13	CAWSPPPGDRVQF	TGTGCCTGGAGTCCCCCGCCGGGGGACAGGGTCCAGTTT
.	.	TRBV11-2	TRBJ1-6	16	CASSLGRGRKNSPLHF	TGTGCCAGCAGCTTGGGGCGGGGCCGGAAGAATTCACCCCTCCACTTT
.	.	TRBV12-3/TRBV12-4	TRBJ1-2	12	CASSFGLYGYTF	TGTGCCAGCAGTTTCGGGTTGTATGGCTACACCTTC
.	TRBD1	TRBV3-1/TRBV3-2	TRBJ1-1	13	CASSLRQGEGAFF	TGTGCCAGCAGCCTCCGACAGGGGGAAGGGGCTTTCTTT
once	TRBD1	TRBV18	TRBJ1-5	16	CASSPRQGDSNQPQHF	TGTGCCAGCTCACCCCGACAGGGTGATAGCAATCAGCCCCAGCATTTT
.	.	TRBV15	TRBJ1-3	16	CATSRVASTSGNTIYF	TGTGCCACCAGCAGAGTCGCTTCCACCTCTGGAAACACCATATATTTT
.	TRBD2	TRBV5-1	TRBJ2-1	17	CASSLTSGTNSYNEQFF	TGCGCCAGCAGCTTGACTAGCGGGACCAACTCCTACAATGAGCAGTTCTTC
.	TRBD1	TRBV3-1/TRBV3-2	TRBJ1-1	16	CASSQAVGRGQPEAFF	TGTGCCAGCAGCCAAGCCGTGGGCAGGGGGCAGCCTGAAGCTTTCTTT
.	.	TRBV6-5	TRBJ2-1	14	CASSYLAPATEQFF	TGTGCCAGCAGTTACCTAGCCCCAGCGACTGAGCAGTTCTTC
.	.	TRBV30	TRBJ2-7	12	CAWSAISYEQYF	TGTGCCTGGAGCGCCATCTCCTACGAGCAGTACTTC
.	.	TRBV11-2	TRBJ2-7	14	CASSAPETLYEQYF	TGTGCCAGCAGCGCGCCCGAGACCCTCTACGAGCAGTACTTC
.	TRBD1	TRBV30	TRBJ2-6	14	CAWGTGSGANVLTF	TGTGCCTGGGGGACAGGGTCCGGGGCCAACGTCCTGACTTTC
medium-sized	.	TRBV9	TRBJ1-5	13	CASSVESDQPQHF	TGTGCCAGCAGCGTAGAAAGCGATCAGCCCCAGCATTTT
many	.	TRBV7-9	TRBJ2-1	15	CASSPRELNYNEQFF	TGTGCCAGCAGCCCCCGTGAGCTGAATTACAATGAGCAGTTCTTC
.	.	TRBV7-9	TRBJ2-7	13	CASSRLEVYEQYF	TGTGCCAGCAGCCGACTAGAGGTCTACGAGCAGTACTTC
.	.	TRBV19	TRBJ2-3	16	CASSIGLGASTDTQYF	TGTGCCAGTAGTATAGGTTTAGGGGCTAGCACAGATACGCAGTATTTT
few	TRBD2	TRBV10-1	TRBJ2-7	14	CASSELAGDHEQYF	TGCGCCAGCAGTGAACTAGCGGGAGACCACGAGCAGTACTTC
few	.	TRBV27	TRBJ1-2	13	CASSLRGTYGYTF	TGTGCCAGCAGTCTCCGGGGGACCTATGGCTACACCTTC
once	.	TRBV14	TRBJ2-7	16	CASSQVERYWGSEQYF	TGTGCCAGCAGCCAAGTTGAGCGATACTGGGGTTCCGAGCAGTACTTC
.	TRBD2	TRBV29-1	TRBJ2-5	14	CSVENVGLAETQYF	TGCAGCGTTGAAAACGTGGGACTAGCCGAGACCCAGTACTTC
.	.	TRBV16	TRBJ1-3	11	CASSLLNTIYF	TGTGCCAGCAGCCTGCTGAACACCATATATTTT
.	TRBD1	TRBV24-1	TRBJ2-5	15	CATSDPGGVQETQYF	TGTGCCACCAGTGATCCAGGGGGTGTTCAAGAGACCCAGTACTTC
.	TRBD2	TRBV23-1	TRBJ2-3	17	CASSHSLAGEGSDTQYF	TGCGCCAGCAGTCATTCCCTAGCGGGAGAGGGGTCAGATACGCAGTATTTT
.	.	TRBV24-1	TRBJ2-7	18	CATSDCFCRWKGSYEQYF	TGTGCCACCAGTGATTGTTTTTGTCGGTGGAAGGGCTCCTACGAGCAGTACTTC
.	TRBD1	TRBV19	TRBJ1-4	17	CASTSRTPGTGNEKLFF	TGTGCCAGTACCTCCAGGACCCCCGGGACAGGGAATGAAAAACTGTTTTTT
.	.	TRBV7-9	TRBJ1-2	15	CASSPISFGVYGYTF	TGTGCCAGCAGCCCTATATCGTTCGGGGTTTATGGCTACACCTTC
.	.	TRBV5-5	TRBJ1-1	14	CASSSETGLTEAFF	TGTGCCAGCAGCTCGGAGACAGGCCTCACTGAAGCTTTCTTT
.	TRBD1	TRBV28	TRBJ2-7	14	CASSLIDRGFEQYF	TGTGCCAGCAGTTTAATTGACAGGGGCTTTGAGCAGTACTTC
.	.	TRBV2	TRBJ2-7	13	CASSRDGVYEQYF	TGTGCCAGCAGTCGGGACGGCGTCTACGAGCAGTACTTC
many	TRBD2	TRBV5-4	TRBJ2-5	16	CASSTGLQRAQETQYF	TGTGCCAGCAGCACGGGACTACAAAGGGCTCAAGAGACCCAGTACTTC
.	.	TRBV5-4	TRBJ1-1	15	CASSFSRMRRTEAFF	TGTGCCAGCAGTTTCTCCAGGATGAGGAGAACTGAAGCTTTCTTT
.	.	TRBV5-1	TRBJ1-1	13	CASSFPEGTEAFF	TGCGCCAGCAGCTTCCCAGAGGGGACTGAAGCTTTCTTT
few	.	TRBV6-5	TRBJ1-3	14	CASTRPGSGNTIYF	TGTGCCAGCACTCGACCGGGCTCTGGAAACACCATATATTTT